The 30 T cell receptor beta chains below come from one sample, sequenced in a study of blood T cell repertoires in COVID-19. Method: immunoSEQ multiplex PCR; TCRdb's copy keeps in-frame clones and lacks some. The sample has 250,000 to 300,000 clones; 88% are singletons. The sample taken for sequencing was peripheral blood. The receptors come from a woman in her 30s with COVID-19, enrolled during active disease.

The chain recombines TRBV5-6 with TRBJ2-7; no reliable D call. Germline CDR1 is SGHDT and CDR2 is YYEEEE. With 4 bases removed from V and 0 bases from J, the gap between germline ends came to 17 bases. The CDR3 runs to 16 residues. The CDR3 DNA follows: TGTGCCAGCAGCCCGAGTCCAGTGGGCAGCTCCTACGAGCAGTACTTC. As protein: CASSPSPVGSSYEQYF.

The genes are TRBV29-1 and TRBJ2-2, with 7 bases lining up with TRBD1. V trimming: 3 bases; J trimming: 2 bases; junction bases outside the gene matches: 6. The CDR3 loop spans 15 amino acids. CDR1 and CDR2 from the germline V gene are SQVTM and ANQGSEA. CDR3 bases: TGCAGCGTTGAGGACAGGAGGAACAACACCGGGGAGCTGTTTTTT. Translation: CSVEDRRNNTGELFF.

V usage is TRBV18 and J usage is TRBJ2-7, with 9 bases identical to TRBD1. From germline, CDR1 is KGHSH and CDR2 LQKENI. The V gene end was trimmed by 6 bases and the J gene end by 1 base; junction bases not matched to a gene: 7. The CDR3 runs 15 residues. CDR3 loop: CASSFGQGISYEQYF. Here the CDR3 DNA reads TGTGCCAGCTCTTTTGGACAGGGGATATCCTACGAGCAGTACTTC.

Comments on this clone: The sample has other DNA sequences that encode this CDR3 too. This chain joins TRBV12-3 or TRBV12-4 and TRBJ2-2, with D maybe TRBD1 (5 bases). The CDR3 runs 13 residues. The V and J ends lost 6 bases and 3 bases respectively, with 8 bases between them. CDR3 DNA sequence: TGTGCCAGCAGCCCCAGGGACACCGGGGAGCTGTTTTTT. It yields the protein CASSPRDTGELFF.

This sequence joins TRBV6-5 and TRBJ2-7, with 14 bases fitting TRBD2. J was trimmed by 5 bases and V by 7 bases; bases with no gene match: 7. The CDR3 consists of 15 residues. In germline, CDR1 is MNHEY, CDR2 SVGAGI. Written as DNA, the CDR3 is TGTGCCAGCATCACGACTAGCGGGAGGGAACACGAGCAGTACTTC. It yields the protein CASITTSGREHEQYF.

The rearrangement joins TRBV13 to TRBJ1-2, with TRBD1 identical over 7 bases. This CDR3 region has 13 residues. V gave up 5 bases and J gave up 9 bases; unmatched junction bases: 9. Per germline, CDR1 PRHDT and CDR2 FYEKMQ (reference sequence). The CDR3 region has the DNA TGTGCCAGCAGCGCCGACAGGGCAAGAAGCTACACCTTC. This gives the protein CASSADRARSYTF.

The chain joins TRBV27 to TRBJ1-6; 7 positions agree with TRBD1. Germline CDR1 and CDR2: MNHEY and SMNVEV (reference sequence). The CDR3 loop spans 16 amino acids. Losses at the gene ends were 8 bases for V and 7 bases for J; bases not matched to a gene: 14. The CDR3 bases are TGTGCCAGCCAATCAACCAGGGGGGTGTACAATTCACCCCTCCACTTT. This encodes CASQSTRGVYNSPLHF.

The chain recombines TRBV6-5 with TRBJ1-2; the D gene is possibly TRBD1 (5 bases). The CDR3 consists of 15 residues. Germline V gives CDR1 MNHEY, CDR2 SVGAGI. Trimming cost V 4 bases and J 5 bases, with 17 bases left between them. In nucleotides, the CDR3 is TGTGCCAGCAGTTCCCTAGTGGGGGGTGGATATGGCTACACCTTC. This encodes CASSSLVGGGYGYTF.

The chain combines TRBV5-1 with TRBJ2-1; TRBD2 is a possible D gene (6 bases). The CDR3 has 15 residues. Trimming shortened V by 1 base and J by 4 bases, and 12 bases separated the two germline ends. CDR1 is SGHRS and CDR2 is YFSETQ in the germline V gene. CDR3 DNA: TGCGCCAGCAGCTTGCGCGGGACCGGTTACAATGAGCAGTTCTTC. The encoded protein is CASSLRGTGYNEQFF.

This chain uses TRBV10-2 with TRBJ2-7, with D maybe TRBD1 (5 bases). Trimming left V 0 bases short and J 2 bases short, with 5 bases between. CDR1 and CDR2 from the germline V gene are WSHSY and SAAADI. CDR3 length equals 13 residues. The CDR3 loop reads CASSESRAYEQYF. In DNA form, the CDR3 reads TGCGCCAGCAGTGAGTCCAGGGCCTACGAGCAGTACTTC.

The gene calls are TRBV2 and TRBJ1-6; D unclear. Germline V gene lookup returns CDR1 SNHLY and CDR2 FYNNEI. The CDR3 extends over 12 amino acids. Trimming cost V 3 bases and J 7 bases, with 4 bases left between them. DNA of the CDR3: TGTGCCAGCAGTGACGGGAATTCACCCCTCCACTTT. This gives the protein CASSDGNSPLHF.

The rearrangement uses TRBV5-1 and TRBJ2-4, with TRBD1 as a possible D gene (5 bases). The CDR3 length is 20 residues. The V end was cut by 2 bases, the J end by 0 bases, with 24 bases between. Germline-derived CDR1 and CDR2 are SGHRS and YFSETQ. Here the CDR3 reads CASSLPKTTGITPAKNIQYF. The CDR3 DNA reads TGCGCCAGCAGCTTACCTAAGACAACAGGCATTACCCCAGCCAAAAACATTCAGTACTTC.

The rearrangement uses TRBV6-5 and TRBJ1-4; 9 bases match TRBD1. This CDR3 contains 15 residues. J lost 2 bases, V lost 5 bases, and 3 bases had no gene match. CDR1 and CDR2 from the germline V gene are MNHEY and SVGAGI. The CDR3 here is CASSPDRGTNEKLFF. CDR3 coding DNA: TGTGCCAGCAGTCCCGACAGGGGGACTAATGAAAAACTGTTTTTT.

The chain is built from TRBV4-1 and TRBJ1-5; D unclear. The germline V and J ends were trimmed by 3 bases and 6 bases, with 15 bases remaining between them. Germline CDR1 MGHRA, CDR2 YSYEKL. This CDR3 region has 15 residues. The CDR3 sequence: CASSQYVTTGQPQHF. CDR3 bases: TGCGCCAGCAGCCAGTATGTCACCACGGGTCAGCCCCAGCATTTT.

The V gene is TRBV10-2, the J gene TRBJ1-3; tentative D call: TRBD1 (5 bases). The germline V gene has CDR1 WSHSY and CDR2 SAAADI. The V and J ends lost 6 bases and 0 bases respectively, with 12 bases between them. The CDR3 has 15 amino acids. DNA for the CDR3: TGCGCCAGCAGGGGCGGGACGTACTCTGGAAACACCATATATTTT. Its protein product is CASRGGTYSGNTIYF.

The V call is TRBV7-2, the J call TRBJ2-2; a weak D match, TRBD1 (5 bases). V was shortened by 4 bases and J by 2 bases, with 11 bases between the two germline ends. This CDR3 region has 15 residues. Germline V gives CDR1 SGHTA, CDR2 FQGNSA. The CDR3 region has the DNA TGTGCCAGCAGCTCCAGGACACCCAACACCGGGGAGCTGTTTTTT. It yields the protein CASSSRTPNTGELFF.

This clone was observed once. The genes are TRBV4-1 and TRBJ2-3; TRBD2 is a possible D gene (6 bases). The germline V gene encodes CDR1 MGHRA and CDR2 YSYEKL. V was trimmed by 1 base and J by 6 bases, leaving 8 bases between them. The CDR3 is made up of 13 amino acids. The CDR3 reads CASSQGLEDTQYF. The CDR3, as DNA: TGCGCCAGCAGCCAAGGACTAGAGGATACGCAGTATTTT.

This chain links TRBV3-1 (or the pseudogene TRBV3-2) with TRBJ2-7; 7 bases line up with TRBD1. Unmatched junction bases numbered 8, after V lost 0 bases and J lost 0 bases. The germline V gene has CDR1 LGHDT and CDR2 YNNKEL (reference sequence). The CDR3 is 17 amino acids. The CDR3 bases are TGTGCCAGCAGCCAAGATTTTGCGGACAGGAGCTCCTACGAGCAGTACTTC. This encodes CASSQDFADRSSYEQYF.

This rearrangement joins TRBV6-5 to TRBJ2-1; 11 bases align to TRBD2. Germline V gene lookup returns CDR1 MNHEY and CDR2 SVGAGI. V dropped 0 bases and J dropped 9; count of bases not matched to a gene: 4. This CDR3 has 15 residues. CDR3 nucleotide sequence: TGTGCCAGCAGTTACTCGACGACTAGCGGGGCTGAGCAGTTCTTC. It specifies CASSYSTTSGAEQFF.

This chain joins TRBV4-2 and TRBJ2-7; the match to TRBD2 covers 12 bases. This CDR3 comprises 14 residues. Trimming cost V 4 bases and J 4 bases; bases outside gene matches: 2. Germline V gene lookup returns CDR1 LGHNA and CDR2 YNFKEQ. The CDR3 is CASSPTSGRYEQYF. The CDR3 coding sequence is TGTGCCAGCAGCCCGACTAGCGGGAGATACGAGCAGTACTTC.

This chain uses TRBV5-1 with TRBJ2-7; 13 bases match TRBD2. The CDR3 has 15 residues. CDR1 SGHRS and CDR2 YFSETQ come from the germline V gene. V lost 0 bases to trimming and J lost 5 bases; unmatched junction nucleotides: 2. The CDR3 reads CASSLGTSGRNEQYF. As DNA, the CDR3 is TGCGCCAGCAGCTTGGGGACTAGCGGGAGAAACGAGCAGTACTTC. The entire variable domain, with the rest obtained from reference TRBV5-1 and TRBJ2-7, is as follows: KAGVTQTPRYLIKTRGQQVTLSCSPISGHRSVSWYQQTPGQGLQFLFEYFSETQRNKGNFPGRFSGRQFSNSRSEMNVSTLELGDSALYLCASSLGTSGRNEQYFGPGTRLTVT.

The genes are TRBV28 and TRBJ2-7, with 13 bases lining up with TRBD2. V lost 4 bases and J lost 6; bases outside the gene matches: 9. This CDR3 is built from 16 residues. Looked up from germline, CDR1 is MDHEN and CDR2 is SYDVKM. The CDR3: CASSSWTSGRGLEQYF. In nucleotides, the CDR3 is TGTGCCAGCAGTTCCTGGACTAGCGGGAGAGGGCTCGAGCAGTACTTC.

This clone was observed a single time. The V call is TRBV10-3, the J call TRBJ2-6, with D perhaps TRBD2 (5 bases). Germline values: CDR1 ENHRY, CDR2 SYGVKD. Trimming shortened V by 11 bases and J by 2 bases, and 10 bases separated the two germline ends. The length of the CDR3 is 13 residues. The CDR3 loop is CAVHGTGANVLTF. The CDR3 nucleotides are TGTGCCGTCCACGGGACTGGGGCCAACGTCCTGACTTTC.

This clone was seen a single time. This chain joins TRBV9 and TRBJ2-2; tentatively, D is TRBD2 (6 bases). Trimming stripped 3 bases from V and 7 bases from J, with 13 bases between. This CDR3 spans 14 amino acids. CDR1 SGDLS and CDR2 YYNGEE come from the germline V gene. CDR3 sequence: CASSAQLAVGELFF. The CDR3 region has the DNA TGTGCCAGCAGCGCTCAACTAGCAGTCGGGGAGCTGTTTTTT. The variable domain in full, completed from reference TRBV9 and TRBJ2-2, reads DSGVTQTPKHLITATGQRVTLRCSPRSGDLSVYWYQQSLDQGLQFLIQYYNGEERAKGNILERFSAQQFPDLHSELNLSSLELGDSALYFCASSAQLAVGELFFGEGSRLTVL.

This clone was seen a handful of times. The CDR3 region is CATSLSGGAGGQPQHF. The CDR3 DNA reads TGTGCCACCTCCCTTAGTGGGGGGGCTGGTGGTCAGCCCCAGCATTTT. This chain links TRBV27 with TRBJ1-5; possibly TRBD1 for D (6 bases). The CDR3 runs to 16 residues. Germline V gene lookup returns CDR1 MNHEY and CDR2 SMNVEV (reference sequence). Trimming pared 10 bases from V and 6 bases from J, leaving 25 bases between.

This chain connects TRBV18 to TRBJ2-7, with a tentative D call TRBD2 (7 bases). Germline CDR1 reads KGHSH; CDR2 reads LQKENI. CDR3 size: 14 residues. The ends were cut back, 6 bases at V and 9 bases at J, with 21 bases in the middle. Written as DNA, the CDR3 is TGTGCCAGCTCTACGGGGGGCGCATCCTCGGGGCAGTACTTC. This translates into CASSTGGASSGQYF.

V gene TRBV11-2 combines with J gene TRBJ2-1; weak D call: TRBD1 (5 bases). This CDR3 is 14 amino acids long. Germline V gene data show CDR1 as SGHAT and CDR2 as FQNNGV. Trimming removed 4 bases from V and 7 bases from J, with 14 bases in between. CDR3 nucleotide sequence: TGTGCCAGCAGCTGGGGCCGGTTGGGAAATGAGCAGTTCTTC. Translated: CASSWGRLGNEQFF.

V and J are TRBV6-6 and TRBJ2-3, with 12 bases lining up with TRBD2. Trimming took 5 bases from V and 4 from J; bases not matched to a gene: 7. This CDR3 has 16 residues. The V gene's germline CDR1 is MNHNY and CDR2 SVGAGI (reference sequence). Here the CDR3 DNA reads TGTGCCAGCAGTCTCCCGACTAGCGGGGGCGCAGATACGCAGTATTTT. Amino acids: CASSLPTSGGADTQYF.

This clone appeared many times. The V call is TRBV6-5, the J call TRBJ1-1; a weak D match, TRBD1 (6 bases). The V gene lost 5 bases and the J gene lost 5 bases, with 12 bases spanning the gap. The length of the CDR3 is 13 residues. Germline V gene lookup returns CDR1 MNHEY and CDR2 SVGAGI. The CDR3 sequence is CASSTRGETEAFF. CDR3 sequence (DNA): TGTGCCAGCAGTACCAGGGGCGAAACTGAAGCTTTCTTT.

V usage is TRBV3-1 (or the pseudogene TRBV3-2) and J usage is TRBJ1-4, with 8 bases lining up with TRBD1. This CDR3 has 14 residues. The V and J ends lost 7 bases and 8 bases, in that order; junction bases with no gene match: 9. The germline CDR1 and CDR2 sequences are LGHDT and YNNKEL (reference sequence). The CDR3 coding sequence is TGTGCCAGCACCTTAAACAGGGGGAGAGAAAAACTGTTTTTT. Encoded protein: CASTLNRGREKLFF.